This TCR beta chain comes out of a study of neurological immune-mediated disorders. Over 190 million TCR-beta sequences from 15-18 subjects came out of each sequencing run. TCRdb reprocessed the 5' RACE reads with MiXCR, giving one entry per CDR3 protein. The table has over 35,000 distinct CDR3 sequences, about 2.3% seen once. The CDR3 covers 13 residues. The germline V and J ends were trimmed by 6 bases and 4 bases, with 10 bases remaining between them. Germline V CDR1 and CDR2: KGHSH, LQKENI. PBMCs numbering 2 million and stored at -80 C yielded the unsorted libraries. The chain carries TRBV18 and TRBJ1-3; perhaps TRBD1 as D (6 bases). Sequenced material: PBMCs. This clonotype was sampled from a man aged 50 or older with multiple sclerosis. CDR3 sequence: CASSTGIGNTIYF. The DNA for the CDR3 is TGTGCCAGCTCCACAGGGATCGGAAACACCATATATTTT.